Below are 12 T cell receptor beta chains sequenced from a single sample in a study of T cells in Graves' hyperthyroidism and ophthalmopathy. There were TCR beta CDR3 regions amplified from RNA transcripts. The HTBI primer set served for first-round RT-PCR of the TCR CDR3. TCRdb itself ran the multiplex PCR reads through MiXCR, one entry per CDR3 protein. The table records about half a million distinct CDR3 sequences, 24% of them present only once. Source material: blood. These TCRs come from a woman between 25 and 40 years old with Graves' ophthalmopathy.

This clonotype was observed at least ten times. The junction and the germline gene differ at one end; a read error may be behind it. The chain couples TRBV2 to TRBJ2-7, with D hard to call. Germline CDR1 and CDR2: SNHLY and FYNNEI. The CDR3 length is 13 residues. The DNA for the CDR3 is TGTGCCTCCTCGAAGGACCTCTCCTACGAGCAGCACTTC. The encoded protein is CASSKDLSYEQHF.

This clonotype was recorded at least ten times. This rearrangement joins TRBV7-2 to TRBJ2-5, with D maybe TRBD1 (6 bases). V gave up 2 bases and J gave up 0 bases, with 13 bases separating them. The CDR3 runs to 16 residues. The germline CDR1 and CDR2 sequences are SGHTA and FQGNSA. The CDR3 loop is CASSLLFPGDQETQYF. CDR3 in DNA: TGTGCCAGCAGCTTACTCTTTCCAGGGGACCAAGAGACCCAGTACTTC.

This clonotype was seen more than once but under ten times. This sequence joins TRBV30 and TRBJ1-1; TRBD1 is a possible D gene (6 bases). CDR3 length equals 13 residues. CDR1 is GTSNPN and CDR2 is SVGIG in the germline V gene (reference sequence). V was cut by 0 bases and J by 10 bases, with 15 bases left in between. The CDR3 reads CAWSVGGPTRAFF. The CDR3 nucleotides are TGTGCCTGGAGTGTCGGGGGGCCTACCCGAGCTTTCTTT.

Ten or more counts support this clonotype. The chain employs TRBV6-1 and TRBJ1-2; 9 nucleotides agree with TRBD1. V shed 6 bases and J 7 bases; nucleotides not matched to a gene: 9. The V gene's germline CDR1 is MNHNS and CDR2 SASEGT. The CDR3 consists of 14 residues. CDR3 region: CASSPTTGGSGYTF. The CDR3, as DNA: TGTGCCAGCAGCCCCACAACAGGGGGCAGTGGCTACACCTTC.

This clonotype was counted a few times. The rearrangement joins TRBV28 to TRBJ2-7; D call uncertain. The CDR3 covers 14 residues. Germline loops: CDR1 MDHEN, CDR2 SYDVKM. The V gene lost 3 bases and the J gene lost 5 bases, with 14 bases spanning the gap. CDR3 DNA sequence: TGTGCCAGCAGTTTTTTGGGTACCGAACACGAGCAGTACTTC. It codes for CASSFLGTEHEQYF.

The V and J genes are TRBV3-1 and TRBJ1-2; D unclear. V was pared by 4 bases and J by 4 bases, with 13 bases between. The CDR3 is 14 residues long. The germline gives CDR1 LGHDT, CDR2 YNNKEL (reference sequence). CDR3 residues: CASSRGSESYGYTF. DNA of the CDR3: TGTGCCAGCAGCCGTGGCAGTGAGTCCTATGGCTACACCTTC.

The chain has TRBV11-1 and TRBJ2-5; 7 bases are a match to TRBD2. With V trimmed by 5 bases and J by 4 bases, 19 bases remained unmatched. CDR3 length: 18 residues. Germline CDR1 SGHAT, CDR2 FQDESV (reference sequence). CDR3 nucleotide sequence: TGTGCCAGCAGCCCCCCCCCATCACTAGCGCTGTTCTCAGAGACCCAGTACTTC. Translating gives CASSPPPSLALFSETQYF.

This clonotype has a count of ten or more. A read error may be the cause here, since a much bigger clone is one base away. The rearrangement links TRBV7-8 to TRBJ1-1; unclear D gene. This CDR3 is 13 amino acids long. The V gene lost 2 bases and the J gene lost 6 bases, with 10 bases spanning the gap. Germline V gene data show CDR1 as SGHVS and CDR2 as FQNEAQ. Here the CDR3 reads CASSLSPYAEAFF. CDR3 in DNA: TGTGCCAGCAGCTTATCGCCTTACGCTGAAGCTTTCTTT.

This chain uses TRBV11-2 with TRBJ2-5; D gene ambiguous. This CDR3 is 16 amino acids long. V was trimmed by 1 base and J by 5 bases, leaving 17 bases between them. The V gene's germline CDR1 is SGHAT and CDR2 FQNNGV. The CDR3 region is CASSLVQSRSRETQYF. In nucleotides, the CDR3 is TGTGCCAGCAGCTTAGTTCAGAGTCGGTCTCGCGAGACCCAGTACTTC.

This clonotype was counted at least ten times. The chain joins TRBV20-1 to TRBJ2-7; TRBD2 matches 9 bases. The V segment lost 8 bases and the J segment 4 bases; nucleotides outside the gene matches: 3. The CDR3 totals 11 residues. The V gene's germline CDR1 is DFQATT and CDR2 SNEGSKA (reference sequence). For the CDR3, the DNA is TGCAGTTGCGGGGGGGATTACGAGCAGTACTTC. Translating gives CSCGGDYEQYF.

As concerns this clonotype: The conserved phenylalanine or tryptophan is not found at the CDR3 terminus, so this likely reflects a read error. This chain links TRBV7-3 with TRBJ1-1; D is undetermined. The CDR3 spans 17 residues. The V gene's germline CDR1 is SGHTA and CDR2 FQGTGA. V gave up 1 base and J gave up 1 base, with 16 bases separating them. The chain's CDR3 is CASSLMVEGPTNTEAFV. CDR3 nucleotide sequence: TGTGCCAGCAGCTTAATGGTTGAGGGCCCCACGAACACTGAAGCTTTCGTT.

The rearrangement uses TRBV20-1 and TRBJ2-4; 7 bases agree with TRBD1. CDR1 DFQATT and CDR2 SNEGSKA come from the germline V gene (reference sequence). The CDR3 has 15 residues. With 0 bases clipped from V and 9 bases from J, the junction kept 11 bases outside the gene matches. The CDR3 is CSARDDRAALGIQYF. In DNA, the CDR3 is TGCAGTGCTAGAGATGACAGGGCCGCGCTGGGCATTCAGTACTTC.